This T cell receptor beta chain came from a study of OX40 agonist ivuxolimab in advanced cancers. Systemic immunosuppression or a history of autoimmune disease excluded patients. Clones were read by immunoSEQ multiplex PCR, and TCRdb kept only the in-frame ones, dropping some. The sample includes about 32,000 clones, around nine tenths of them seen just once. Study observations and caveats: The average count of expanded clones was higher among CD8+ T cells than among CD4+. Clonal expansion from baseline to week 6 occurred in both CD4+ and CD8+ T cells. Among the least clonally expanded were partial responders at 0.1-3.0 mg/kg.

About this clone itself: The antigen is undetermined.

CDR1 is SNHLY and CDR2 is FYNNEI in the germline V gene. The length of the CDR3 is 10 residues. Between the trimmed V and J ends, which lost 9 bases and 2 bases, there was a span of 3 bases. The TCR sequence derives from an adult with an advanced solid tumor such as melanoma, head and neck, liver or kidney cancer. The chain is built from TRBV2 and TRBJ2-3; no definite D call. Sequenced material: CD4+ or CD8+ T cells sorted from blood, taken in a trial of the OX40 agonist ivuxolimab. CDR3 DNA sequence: TGTGCCAGATCCACAGATACGCAGTATTTT. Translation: CARSTDTQYF.